This T cell receptor (beta chain) was retrieved from a study of cytomegalovirus exposure and HLA in healthy donors. The CDR3 covers 17 residues. The germline gives CDR1 SGHRS, CDR2 YFSETQ. Trimming cost V 3 bases and J 5 bases; bases outside gene matches: 12. PCR involved 60 Vbeta and 13 Jbeta primers. Assay: immunoSEQ multiplex PCR; the TCRdb copy retains only in-frame clones and omits some. The sample has 200,000 to 250,000 clones, around 85% seen once. This chain connects TRBV5-1 to TRBJ2-5, with 11 nucleotides matching TRBD2. The sequence derives from a human donor in good health. The sample comprised PBMCs. CDR3 protein: CASSSGLAGSLTETQYF. In nucleotides, the CDR3 is TGCGCCAGCAGCTCAGGACTAGCGGGCTCCCTTACGGAGACCCAGTACTTC.